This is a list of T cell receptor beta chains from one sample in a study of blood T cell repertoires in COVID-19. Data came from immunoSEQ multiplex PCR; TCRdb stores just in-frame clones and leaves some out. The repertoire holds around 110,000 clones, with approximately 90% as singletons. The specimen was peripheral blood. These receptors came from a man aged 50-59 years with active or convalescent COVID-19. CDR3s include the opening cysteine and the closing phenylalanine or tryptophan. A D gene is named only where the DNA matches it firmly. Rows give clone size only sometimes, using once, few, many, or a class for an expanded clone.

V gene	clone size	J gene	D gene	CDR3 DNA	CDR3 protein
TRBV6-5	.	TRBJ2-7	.	TGTGCCAGCAGTCCCGCCGGCGAGCAGTACTTC	CASSPAGEQYF
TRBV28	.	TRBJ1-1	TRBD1	TGTGCCAGCAGCAGACAGGGGATAAATGAAGCTTTCTTT	CASSRQGINEAFF
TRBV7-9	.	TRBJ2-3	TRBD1	TGTGCCAGCAGCTTAGATGGGACAGGGGCAGATACGCAGTATTTT	CASSLDGTGADTQYF
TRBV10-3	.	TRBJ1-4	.	TGTGCCATCAGTGCCGGCAGGCCCTCAACTAATGAAAAACTGTTTTTT	CAISAGRPSTNEKLFF
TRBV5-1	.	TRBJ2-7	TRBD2	TGCGCCAGCAGCTGGACTAGCGGAAACTACGAGCAGTACTTC	CASSWTSGNYEQYF
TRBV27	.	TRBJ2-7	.	TGTGCCAGCAGTTTCACGCAGGCCTACGAGCAGTACTTC	CASSFTQAYEQYF
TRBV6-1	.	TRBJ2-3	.	TGTGCCAGCAGTGAAGAGAGAACGCAGTATTTT	CASSEERTQYF
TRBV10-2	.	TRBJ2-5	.	TGCGCCAGCAGCGAGAGGGTTTCGGGGTCGGAGACCCAGTACTTC	CASSERVSGSETQYF
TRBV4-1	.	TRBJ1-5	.	TGCGCCAGCAGCCCAGTAGAGGGCGGCAATCAGCCCCAGCATTTT	CASSPVEGGNQPQHF
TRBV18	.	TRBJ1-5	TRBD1	TGTGCCAGCTCACCCGGGACAGGGGACTCTCTCGCAATGGATCAGCCCCAGCATTTT	CASSPGTGDSLAMDQPQHF
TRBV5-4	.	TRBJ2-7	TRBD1	TGTGCCAGTGGACAGGGTAACTACGAGCAGTACTTC	CASGQGNYEQYF
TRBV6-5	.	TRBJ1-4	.	TGTGCCAGCAGTAAGCTTCAAAATGAAAAACTGTTTTTT	CASSKLQNEKLFF
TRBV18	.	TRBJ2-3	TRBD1	TGTGCCAGCTCACCACAGGGACAGGGTACAGATACGCAGTATTTT	CASSPQGQGTDTQYF
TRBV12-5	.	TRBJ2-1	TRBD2	TGTGCTAGTGGTTTGGACGCGGGGGGCAATGAGCAGTTCTTC	CASGLDAGGNEQFF
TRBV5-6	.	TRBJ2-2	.	TGTGCCAGCAGCTTGGATCGGAATAGCGCCACCGGGGAGCTGTTTTTT	CASSLDRNSATGELFF
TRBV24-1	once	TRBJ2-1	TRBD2	TGTGCCACCAGTGATACCACTAGCGGGAGGATCTATGAGCAGTTCTTC	CATSDTTSGRIYEQFF
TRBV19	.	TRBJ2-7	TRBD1	TGTGCCAGTAGCAGGGACTGGGACAGGGTTTCTTCCGAGCAGTACTTC	CASSRDWDRVSSEQYF
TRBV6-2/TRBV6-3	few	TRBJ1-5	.	TGTGCCAGCAGTTACTCGGAGGAAAATCAGCCCCAGCATTTT	CASSYSEENQPQHF
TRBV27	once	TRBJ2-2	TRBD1	TGTGCCAGCAGTCCTAGACAGGGAGTTACCGGGGAGCTGTTTTTT	CASSPRQGVTGELFF
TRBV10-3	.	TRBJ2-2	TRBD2	TGTGCCATCAGTGCCGACGGACTAGCGGGAGGTCGGGACGGGGAGCTGTTTTTT	CAISADGLAGGRDGELFF
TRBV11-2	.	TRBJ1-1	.	TGTGCCAGCAGCTTAGATCCCGGGGAAGCTTTCTTT	CASSLDPGEAFF
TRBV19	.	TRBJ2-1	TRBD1	TGTGCCAGTAGTATAGATCTCGACAGGGGCAATGAGCAGTTCTTC	CASSIDLDRGNEQFF
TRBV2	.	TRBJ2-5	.	TGTGCCAGCAGTGACTCGGGGGATGTGGCCCAGTACTTC	CASSDSGDVAQYF
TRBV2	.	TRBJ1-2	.	TGTGCCAGCAGTGAAGCGCTTCGGGGGGTTGGCTATGGCTACACCTTC	CASSEALRGVGYGYTF